This TCR beta chain was captured in a study of siplizumab effects on memory and regulatory T cells. Study-level results: The study did not confirm that proliferating Tregs from siplizumab cultures were suppressive.

Here immunoSEQ multiplex PCR was the method, and the copy in TCRdb shows in-frame clones only, minus some. The repertoire holds more than 95,000 clones, with about 93% as singletons. The CDR3 is 15 amino acids. V lost 2 bases to trimming and J lost 0 bases, with 11 bases between them. The germline CDR1 and CDR2 sequences are SGHRS and YFSETQ. This clone was counted once. Its antigen is as yet unknown. The source of this sequence is a human donor in good health. Sequencing used Tregs sorted from blood. This sequence joins TRBV5-1 and TRBJ1-1; D is ambiguous. CDR3: CASSFGTILNTEAFF. The CDR3 DNA sequence: TGCGCCAGCAGCTTCGGCACAATTTTGAACACTGAAGCTTTCTTT.